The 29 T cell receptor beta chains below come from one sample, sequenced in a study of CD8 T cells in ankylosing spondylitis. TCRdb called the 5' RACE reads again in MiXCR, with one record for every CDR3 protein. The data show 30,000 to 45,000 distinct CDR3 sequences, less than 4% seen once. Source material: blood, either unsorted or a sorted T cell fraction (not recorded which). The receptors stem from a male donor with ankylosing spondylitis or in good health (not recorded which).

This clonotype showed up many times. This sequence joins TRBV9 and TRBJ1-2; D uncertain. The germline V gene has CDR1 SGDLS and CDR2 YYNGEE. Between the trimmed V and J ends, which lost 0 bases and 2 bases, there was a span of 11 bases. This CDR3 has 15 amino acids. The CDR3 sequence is CASSVEAEANYGYTF. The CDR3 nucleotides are TGTGCCAGCAGCGTAGAGGCCGAAGCCAACTATGGCTACACCTTC.

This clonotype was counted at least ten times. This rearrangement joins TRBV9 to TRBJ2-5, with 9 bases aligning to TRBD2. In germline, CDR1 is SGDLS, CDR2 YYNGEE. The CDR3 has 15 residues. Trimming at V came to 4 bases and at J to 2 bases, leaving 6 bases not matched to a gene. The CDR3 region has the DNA TGTGCCAGCAGCACCCGTAGCGGGGGACAAGAGACCCAGTACTTC. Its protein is CASSTRSGGQETQYF.

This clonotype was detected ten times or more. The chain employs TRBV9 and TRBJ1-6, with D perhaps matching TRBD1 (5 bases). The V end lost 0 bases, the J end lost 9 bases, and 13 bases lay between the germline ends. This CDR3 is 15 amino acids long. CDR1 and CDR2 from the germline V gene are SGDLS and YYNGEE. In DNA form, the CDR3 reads TGTGCCAGCAGCGTAGCAGCGCAGGGTTTTTCACCCCTCCACTTT. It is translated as CASSVAAQGFSPLHF. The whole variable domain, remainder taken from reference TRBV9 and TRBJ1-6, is DSGVTQTPKHLITATGQRVTLRCSPRSGDLSVYWYQQSLDQGLQFLIQYYNGEERAKGNILERFSAQQFPDLHSELNLSSLELGDSALYFCASSVAAQGFSPLHFGNGTRLTVT.

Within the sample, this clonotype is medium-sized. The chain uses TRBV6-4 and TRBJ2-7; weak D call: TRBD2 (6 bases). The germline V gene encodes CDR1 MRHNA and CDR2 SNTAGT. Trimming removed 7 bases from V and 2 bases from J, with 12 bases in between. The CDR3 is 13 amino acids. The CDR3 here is CASTELAPYEQYV. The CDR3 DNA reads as TGTGCCAGCACCGAACTAGCCCCCTACGAGCAGTACGTC.

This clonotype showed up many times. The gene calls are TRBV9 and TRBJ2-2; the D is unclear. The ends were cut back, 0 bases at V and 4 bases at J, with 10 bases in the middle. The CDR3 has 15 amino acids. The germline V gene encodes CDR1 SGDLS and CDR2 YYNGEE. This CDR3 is CASSVGSVGTGELFF. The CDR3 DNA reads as TGTGCCAGCAGCGTAGGGAGCGTCGGCACCGGGGAGCTGTTTTTT.

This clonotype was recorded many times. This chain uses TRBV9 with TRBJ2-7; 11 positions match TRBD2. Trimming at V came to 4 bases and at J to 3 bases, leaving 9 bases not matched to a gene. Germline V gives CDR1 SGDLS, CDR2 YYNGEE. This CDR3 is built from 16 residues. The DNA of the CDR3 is TGTGCCAGCAGCCCCGGGCACGGGACTAGCGGCTACGAGCAGTACGTC. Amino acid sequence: CASSPGHGTSGYEQYV.

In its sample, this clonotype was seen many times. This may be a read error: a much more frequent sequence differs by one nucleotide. This CDR3 reads CASSAGANTGELFF. DNA for the CDR3: TGTGCCAGCAGCGCGGGCGCGAACACCGGGGAGCTGTTTTTT. The rearrangement uses TRBV9 and TRBJ2-2; D unclear. The length of the CDR3 is 14 residues. Per germline, CDR1 SGDLS and CDR2 YYNGEE. V gave up 3 bases and J gave up 0 bases, with 6 bases separating them. Based on the CDR3 plus reference TRBV9 and TRBJ2-2, the full variable domain is DSGVTQTPKHLITATGQRVTLRCSPRSGDLSVYWYQQSLDQGLQFLIQYYNGEERAKGNILERFSAQQFPDLHSELNLSSLELGDSALYFCASSAGANTGELFFGEGSRLTVL.

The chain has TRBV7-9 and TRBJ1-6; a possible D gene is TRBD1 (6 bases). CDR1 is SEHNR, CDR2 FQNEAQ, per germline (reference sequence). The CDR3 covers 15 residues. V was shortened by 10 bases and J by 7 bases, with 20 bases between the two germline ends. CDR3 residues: CAITTGLLLNSPLHF. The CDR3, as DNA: TGTGCCATCACTACAGGGCTCCTCCTAAATTCACCCCTCCACTTT.

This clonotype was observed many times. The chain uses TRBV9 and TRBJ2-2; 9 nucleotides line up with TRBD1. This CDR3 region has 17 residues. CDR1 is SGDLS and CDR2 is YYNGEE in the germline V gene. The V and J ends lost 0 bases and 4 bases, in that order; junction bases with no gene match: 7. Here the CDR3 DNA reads TGTGCCAGCAGCGTAGGGGGACAGGGTTTCAGCACCGGGGAGCTGTTTTTT. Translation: CASSVGGQGFSTGELFF.

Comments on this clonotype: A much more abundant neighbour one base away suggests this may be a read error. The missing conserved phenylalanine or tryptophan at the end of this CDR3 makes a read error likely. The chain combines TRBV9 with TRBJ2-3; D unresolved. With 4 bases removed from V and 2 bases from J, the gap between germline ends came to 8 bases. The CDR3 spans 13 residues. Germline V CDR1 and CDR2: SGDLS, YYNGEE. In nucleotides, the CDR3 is TGTGCCAGCAGCCACCCTCACACAGATACGCAGTATATT. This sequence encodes CASSHPHTDTQYI.

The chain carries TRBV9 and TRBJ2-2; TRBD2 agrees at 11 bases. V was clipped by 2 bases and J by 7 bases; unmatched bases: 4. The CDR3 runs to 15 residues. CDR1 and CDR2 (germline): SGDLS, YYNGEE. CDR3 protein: CASSVSGGAFGELFF. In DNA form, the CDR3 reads TGTGCCAGCAGCGTTAGCGGGGGGGCCTTCGGGGAGCTGTTTTTT. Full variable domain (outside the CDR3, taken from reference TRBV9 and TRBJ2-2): DSGVTQTPKHLITATGQRVTLRCSPRSGDLSVYWYQQSLDQGLQFLIQYYNGEERAKGNILERFSAQQFPDLHSELNLSSLELGDSALYFCASSVSGGAFGELFFGEGSRLTVL.

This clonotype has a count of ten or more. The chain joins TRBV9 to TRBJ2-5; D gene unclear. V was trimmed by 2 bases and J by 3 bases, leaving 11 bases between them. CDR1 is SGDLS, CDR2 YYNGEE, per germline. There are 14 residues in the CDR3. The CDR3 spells CASSVMHGEETQYF. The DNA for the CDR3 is TGTGCCAGCAGCGTCATGCATGGGGAAGAGACCCAGTACTTC.

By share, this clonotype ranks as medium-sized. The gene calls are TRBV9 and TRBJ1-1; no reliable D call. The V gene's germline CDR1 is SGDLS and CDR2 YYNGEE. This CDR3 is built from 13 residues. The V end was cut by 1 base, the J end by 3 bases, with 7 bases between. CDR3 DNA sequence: TGTGCCAGCAGCGTATCACCCCACACTGAAGCTTTCTTT. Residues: CASSVSPHTEAFF. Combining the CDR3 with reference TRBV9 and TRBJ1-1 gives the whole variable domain DSGVTQTPKHLITATGQRVTLRCSPRSGDLSVYWYQQSLDQGLQFLIQYYNGEERAKGNILERFSAQQFPDLHSELNLSSLELGDSALYFCASSVSPHTEAFFGQGTRLTVV.

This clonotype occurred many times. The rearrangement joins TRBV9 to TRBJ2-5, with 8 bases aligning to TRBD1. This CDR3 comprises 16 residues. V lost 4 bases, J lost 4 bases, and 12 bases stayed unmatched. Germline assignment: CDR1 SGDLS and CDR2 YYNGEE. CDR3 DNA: TGTGCCAGCAGCATACAAGGACAGGGAATCCGAGAGACCCAGTACTTC. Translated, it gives CASSIQGQGIRETQYF.

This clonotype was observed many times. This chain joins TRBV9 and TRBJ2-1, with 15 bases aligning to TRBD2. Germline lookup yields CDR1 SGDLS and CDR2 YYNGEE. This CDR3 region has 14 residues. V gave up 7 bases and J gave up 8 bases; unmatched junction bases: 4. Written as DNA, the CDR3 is TGTGCCAGCGATGGACTAGCGGGAGGGGATGAGCAGTTCTTC. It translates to CASDGLAGGDEQFF.

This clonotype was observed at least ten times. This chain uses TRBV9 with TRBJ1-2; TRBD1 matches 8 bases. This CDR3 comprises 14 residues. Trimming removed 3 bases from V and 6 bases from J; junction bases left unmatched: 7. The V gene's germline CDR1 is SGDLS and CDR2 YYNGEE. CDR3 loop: CASSASRGQDGYTF. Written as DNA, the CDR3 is TGTGCCAGCAGCGCATCCAGGGGACAGGATGGCTACACCTTC.

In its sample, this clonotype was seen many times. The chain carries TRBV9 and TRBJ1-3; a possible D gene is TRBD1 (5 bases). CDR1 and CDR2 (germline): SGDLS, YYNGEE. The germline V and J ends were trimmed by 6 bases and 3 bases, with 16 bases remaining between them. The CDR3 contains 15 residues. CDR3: CASTNREGSGNTIYF. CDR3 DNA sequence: TGTGCCAGCACCAACCGAGAGGGGAGTGGAAACACCATATATTTT.

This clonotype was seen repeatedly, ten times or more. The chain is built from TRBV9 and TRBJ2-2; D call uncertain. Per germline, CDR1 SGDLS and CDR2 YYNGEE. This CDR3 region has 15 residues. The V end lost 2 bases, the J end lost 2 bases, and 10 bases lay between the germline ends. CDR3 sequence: CASSVGKVNTGELFF. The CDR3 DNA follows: TGTGCCAGCAGCGTGGGGAAAGTAAACACCGGGGAGCTGTTTTTT.

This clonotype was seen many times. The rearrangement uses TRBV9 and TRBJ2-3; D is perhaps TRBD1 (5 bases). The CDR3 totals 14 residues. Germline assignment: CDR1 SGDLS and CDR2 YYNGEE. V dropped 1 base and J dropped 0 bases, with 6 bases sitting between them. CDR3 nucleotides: TGTGCCAGCAGCGTAAAGGGGAGCACAGATACGCAGTATTTT. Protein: CASSVKGSTDTQYF.

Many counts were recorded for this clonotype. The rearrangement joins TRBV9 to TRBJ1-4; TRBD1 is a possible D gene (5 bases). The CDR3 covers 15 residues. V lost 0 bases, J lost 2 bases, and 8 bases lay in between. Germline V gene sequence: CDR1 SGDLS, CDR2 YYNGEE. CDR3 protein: CASSVGGATNEKLFF. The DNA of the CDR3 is TGTGCCAGCAGCGTAGGTGGGGCGACTAATGAAAAACTGTTTTTT.

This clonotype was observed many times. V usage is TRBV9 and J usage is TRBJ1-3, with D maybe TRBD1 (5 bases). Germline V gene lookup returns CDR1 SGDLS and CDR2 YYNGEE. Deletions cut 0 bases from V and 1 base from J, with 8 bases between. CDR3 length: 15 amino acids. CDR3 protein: CASSVDPGSGNTIYF. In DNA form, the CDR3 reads TGTGCCAGCAGCGTAGACCCAGGGTCTGGAAACACCATATATTTT.

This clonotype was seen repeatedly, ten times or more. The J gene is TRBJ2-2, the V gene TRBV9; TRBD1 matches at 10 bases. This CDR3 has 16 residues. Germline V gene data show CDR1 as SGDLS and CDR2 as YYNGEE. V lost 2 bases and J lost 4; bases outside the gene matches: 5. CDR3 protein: CASSVGQGLITGELFF. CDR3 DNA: TGTGCCAGCAGCGTGGGACAGGGGCTGATCACCGGGGAGCTGTTTTTT.

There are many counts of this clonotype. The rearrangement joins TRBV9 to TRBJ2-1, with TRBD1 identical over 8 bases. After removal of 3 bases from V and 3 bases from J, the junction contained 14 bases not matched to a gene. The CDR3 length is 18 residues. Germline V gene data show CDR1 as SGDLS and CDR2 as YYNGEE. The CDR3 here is CASSAVLRGTGIYNEQFF. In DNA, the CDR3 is TGTGCCAGCAGCGCCGTACTTCGTGGGACAGGCATCTACAATGAGCAGTTCTTC.

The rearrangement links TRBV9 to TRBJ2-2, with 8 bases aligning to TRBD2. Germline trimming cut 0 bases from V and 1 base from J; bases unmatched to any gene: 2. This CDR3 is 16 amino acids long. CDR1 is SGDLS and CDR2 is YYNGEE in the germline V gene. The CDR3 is CASSVVAGMNTGELFF. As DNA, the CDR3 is TGTGCCAGCAGCGTAGTAGCGGGGATGAACACCGGGGAGCTGTTTTTT. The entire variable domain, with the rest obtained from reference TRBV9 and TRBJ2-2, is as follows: DSGVTQTPKHLITATGQRVTLRCSPRSGDLSVYWYQQSLDQGLQFLIQYYNGEERAKGNILERFSAQQFPDLHSELNLSSLELGDSALYFCASSVVAGMNTGELFFGEGSRLTVL.

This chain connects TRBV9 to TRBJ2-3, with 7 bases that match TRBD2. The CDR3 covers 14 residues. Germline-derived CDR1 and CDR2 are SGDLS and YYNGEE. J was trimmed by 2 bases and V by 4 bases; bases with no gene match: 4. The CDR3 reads CASSQAGITDTQYF. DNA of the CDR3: TGTGCCAGCAGCCAAGCGGGGATCACAGATACGCAGTATTTT.

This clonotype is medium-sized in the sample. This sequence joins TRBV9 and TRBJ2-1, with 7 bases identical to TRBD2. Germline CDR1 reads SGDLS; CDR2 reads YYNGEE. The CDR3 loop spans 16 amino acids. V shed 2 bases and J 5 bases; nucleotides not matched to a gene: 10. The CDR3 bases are TGTGCCAGCAGCGTCCCCCCTAGCGGCTTAAACAATGAGCAGTTCTTC. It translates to CASSVPPSGLNNEQFF.

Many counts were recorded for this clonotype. CDR3 sequence: CASSPHTTGSNEQFF. The DNA for the CDR3 is TGTGCCAGCAGCCCACACACAACAGGGTCCAATGAGCAGTTCTTC. This rearrangement joins TRBV9 to TRBJ2-1; TRBD1 is a possible D gene (6 bases). The V gene lost 4 bases and the J gene lost 6 bases, with 17 bases spanning the gap. In germline, CDR1 is SGDLS, CDR2 YYNGEE. The CDR3 has 15 amino acids.

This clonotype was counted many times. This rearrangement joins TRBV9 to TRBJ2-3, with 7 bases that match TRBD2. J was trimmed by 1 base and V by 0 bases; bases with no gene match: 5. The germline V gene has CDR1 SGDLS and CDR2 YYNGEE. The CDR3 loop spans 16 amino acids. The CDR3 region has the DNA TGTGCCAGCAGCGTAGCGCAGGGAGGGGGCACAGATACGCAGTATTTT. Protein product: CASSVAQGGGTDTQYF.

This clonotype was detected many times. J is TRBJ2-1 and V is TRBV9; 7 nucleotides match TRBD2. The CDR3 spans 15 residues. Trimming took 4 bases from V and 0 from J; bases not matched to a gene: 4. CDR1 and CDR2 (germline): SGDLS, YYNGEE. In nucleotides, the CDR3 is TGTGCCAGCAGCTCGGCGGGGGACTCCTACAATGAGCAGTTCTTC. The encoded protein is CASSSAGDSYNEQFF.